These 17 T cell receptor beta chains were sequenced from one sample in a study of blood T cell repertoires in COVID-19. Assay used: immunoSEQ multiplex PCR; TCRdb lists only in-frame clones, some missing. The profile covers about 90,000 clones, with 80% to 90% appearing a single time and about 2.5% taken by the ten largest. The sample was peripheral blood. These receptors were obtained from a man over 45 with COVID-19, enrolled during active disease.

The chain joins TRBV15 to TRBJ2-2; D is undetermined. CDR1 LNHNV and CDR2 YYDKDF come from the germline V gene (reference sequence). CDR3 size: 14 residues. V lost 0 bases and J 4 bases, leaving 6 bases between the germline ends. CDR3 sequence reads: CATSRDRVTGELFF. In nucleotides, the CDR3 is TGTGCCACCAGCAGAGATCGGGTCACCGGGGAGCTGTTTTTT.

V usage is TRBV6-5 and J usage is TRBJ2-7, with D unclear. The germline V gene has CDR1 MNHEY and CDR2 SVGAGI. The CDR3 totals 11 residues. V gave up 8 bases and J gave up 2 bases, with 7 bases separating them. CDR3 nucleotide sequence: TGTGCCAGCGGCCGAACCTACGAGCAGTACTTC. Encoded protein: CASGRTYEQYF.

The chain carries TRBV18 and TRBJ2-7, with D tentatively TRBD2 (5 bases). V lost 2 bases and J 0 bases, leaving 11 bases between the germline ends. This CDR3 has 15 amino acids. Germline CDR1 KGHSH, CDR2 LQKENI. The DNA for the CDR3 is TGTGCCAGCTCACCAGGCGGGCGCGGCTCCTACGAGCAGTACTTC. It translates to CASSPGGRGSYEQYF.

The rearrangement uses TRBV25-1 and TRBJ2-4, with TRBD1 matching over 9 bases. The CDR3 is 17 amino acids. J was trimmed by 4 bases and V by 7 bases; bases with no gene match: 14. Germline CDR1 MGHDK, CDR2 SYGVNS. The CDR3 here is CASMGTGILYAKNIQYF. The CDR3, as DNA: TGTGCCAGCATGGGGACAGGGATTTTGTACGCTAAAAACATTCAGTACTTC.

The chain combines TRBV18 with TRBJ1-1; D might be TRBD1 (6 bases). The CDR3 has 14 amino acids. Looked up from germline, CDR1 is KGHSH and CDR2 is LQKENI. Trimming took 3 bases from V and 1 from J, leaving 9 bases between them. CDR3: CASSPQTGNTEAFF. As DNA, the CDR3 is TGTGCCAGCTCACCCCAGACAGGGAACACTGAAGCTTTCTTT.

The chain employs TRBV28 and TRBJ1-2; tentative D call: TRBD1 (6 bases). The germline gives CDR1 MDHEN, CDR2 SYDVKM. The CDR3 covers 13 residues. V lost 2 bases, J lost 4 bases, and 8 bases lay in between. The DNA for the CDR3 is TGTGCCAGCAGTTTAACAGGGCCCTATGGCTACACCTTC. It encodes CASSLTGPYGYTF.

CDR3 loop: CASNNLAGSYEQYF. The CDR3 DNA is TGTGCCAGCAACAATCTAGCGGGGTCCTACGAGCAGTACTTC. This chain connects TRBV7-2 to TRBJ2-7, with 9 positions matching TRBD2. V shed 7 bases, J shed 1 base, and the junction held 5 bases outside the gene matches. The CDR3 spans 14 residues. The germline gives CDR1 SGHTA, CDR2 FQGNSA.

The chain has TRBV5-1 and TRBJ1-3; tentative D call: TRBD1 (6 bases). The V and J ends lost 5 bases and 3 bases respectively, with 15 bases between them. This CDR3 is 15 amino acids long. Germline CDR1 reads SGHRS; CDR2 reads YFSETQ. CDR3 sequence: CASSPSGTNGNTIYF. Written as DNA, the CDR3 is TGCGCCAGCAGTCCCTCCGGGACAAATGGAAACACCATATATTTT.

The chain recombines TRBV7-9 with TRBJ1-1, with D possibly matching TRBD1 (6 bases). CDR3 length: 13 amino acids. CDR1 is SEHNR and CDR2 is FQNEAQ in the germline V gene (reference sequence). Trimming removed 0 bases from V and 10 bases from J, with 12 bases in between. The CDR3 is CASSLATGRAAFF. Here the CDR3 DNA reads TGTGCCAGCAGCTTAGCCACAGGGAGAGCAGCTTTCTTT.

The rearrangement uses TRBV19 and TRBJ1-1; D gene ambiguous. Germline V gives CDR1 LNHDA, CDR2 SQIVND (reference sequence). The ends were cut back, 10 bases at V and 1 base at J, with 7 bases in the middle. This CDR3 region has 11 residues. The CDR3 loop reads CATRWNTEAFF. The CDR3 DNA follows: TGTGCCACCAGGTGGAACACTGAAGCTTTCTTT.

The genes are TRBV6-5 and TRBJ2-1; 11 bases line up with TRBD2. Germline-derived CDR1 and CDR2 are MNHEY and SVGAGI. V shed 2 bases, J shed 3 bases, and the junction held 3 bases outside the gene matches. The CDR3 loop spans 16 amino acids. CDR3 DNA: TGTGCCAGCAGTTACCGGGGACTAGCGGACTACAATGAGCAGTTCTTC. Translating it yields CASSYRGLADYNEQFF.

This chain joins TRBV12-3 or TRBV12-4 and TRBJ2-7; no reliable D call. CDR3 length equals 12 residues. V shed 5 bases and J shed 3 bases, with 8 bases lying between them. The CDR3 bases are TGTGCCAGCAGTCCAGTGAACTACGAGCAGTACTTC. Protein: CASSPVNYEQYF.

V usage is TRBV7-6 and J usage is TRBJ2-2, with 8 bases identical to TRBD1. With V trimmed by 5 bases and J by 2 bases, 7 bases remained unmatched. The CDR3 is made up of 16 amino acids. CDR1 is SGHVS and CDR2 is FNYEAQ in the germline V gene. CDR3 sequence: CASSDYRGSNTGELFF. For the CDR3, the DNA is TGTGCCAGCAGCGATTACAGGGGGAGCAACACCGGGGAGCTGTTTTTT.

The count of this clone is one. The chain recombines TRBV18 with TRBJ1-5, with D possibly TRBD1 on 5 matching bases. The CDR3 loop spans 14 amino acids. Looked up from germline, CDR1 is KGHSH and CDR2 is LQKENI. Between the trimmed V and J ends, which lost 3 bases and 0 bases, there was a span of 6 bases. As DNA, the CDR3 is TGTGCCAGCTCACCCCAGGGTAGCAATCAGCCCCAGCATTTT. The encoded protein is CASSPQGSNQPQHF.

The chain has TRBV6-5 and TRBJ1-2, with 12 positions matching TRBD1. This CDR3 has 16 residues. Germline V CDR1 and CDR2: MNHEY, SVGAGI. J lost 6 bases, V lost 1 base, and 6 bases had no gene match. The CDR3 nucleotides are TGTGCCAGCAGTTACTGGGGGACAGGGGGCATCGATGGCTACACCTTC. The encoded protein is CASSYWGTGGIDGYTF.

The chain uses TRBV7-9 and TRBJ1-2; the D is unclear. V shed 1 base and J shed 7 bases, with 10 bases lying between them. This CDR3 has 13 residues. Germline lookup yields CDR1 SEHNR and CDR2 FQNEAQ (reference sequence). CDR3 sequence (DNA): TGTGCCAGCAGCTTAGAACCTACGAGTGGCTACACCTTC. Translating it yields CASSLEPTSGYTF.

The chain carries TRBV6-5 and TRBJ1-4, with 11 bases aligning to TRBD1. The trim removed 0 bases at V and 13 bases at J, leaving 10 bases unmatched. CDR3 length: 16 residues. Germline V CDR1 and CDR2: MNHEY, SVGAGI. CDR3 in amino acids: CASSYSRDRGLGGLFF. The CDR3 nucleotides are TGTGCCAGCAGTTACTCGAGGGACAGGGGGTTAGGTGGACTGTTTTTT.